The rows below give T cell receptor beta chains drawn from one sample of a study of blood T cell repertoires in COVID-19. The data were produced by immunoSEQ multiplex PCR, yet TCRdb's version contains in-frame clones alone and is incomplete. Found here are 200,000 to 250,000 clones, 80% to 90% of them singletons; the top ten hold around 9.3%. The sample was peripheral blood. Receptor source: a woman older than 75 with acute or convalescent COVID-19. CDR3s include the opening cysteine and the closing phenylalanine or tryptophan. Fields, in order: J gene, D gene, V gene, clone size, CDR3 protein, CDR3 DNA. A D gene is named only where the DNA matches it firmly. Expanded clones are given a class, and other clones once, few, many or no size at all.

J gene: TRBJ1-4; D gene: -; V gene: TRBV10-2; clone size: -; CDR3 protein: CASSGTGATNEKLFF; CDR3 DNA: TGCGCCAGCAGTGGAACAGGAGCAACTAATGAAAAACTGTTTTTT
J gene: TRBJ1-5; D gene: TRBD1; V gene: TRBV7-8; clone size: many; CDR3 protein: CATDSGDRGGSGQPQHF; CDR3 DNA: TGTGCCACCGATTCGGGAGACAGGGGGGGTTCAGGACAGCCCCAGCATTTT
J gene: TRBJ1-2; D gene: -; V gene: TRBV19; clone size: -; CDR3 protein: CASSITVGGWGYTF; CDR3 DNA: TGTGCCAGTAGTATAACAGTCGGGGGTTGGGGCTACACCTTC
J gene: TRBJ2-5; D gene: -; V gene: TRBV6-2/TRBV6-3; clone size: -; CDR3 protein: CASSFQKETQYF; CDR3 DNA: TGTGCCAGCAGTTTCCAAAAAGAGACCCAGTACTTC
J gene: TRBJ2-7; D gene: -; V gene: TRBV6-2/TRBV6-3; clone size: -; CDR3 protein: CASSYSIQGFEQYF; CDR3 DNA: TGTGCCAGCAGTTACTCGATCCAGGGGTTCGAGCAGTACTTC
J gene: TRBJ2-1; D gene: TRBD1; V gene: TRBV19; clone size: -; CDR3 protein: CASSPTGDNEQFF; CDR3 DNA: TGTGCCAGTAGTCCAACAGGGGACAATGAGCAGTTCTTC
J gene: TRBJ1-1; D gene: -; V gene: TRBV7-9; clone size: many; CDR3 protein: CASRFSDSPGTEAFF; CDR3 DNA: TGTGCCAGCAGGTTCAGCGACAGTCCTGGCACTGAAGCTTTCTTT
J gene: TRBJ2-3; D gene: TRBD2; V gene: TRBV5-1; clone size: -; CDR3 protein: CASSLIAGGLDTQYF; CDR3 DNA: TGCGCCAGCAGCCTGATAGCGGGAGGTTTAGATACGCAGTATTTT
J gene: TRBJ2-7; D gene: -; V gene: TRBV11-2; clone size: -; CDR3 protein: CASSISAAGSYEQYF; CDR3 DNA: TGTGCCAGCAGCATCTCAGCTGCCGGGTCCTACGAGCAGTACTTC
J gene: TRBJ1-1; D gene: -; V gene: TRBV5-1; clone size: -; CDR3 protein: CASSLDRANTEAFF; CDR3 DNA: TGCGCCAGCAGCTTGGACAGGGCGAACACTGAAGCTTTCTTT
J gene: TRBJ2-3; D gene: -; V gene: TRBV10-1; clone size: -; CDR3 protein: CASSGGLDTDTQYF; CDR3 DNA: TGCGCCAGCAGTGGTGGACTGGACACAGATACGCAGTATTTT
J gene: TRBJ1-5; D gene: -; V gene: TRBV27; clone size: few; CDR3 protein: CASSPWAGWANQPQHF; CDR3 DNA: TGTGCCAGCAGTCCCTGGGCGGGGTGGGCCAATCAGCCCCAGCATTTT
J gene: TRBJ1-1; D gene: TRBD1; V gene: TRBV5-4; clone size: -; CDR3 protein: CASSLTGVDTEAFF; CDR3 DNA: TGTGCCAGCAGCTTGACAGGGGTGGACACTGAAGCTTTCTTT
J gene: TRBJ1-2; D gene: TRBD1; V gene: TRBV5-1; clone size: -; CDR3 protein: CASSPGQGGGYTF; CDR3 DNA: TGCGCCAGCAGCCCGGGACAGGGCGGGGGCTACACCTTC
J gene: TRBJ1-6; D gene: -; V gene: TRBV27; clone size: -; CDR3 protein: CASSLSRAPNSPLHF; CDR3 DNA: TGTGCCAGCAGTTTGTCGAGGGCCCCCAATTCACCCCTCCACTTT
J gene: TRBJ2-3; D gene: -; V gene: TRBV3-1/TRBV3-2; clone size: -; CDR3 protein: CASSQDASVSTDTQYF; CDR3 DNA: TGTGCCAGCAGCCAAGATGCGAGCGTGAGCACAGATACGCAGTATTTT